This T cell receptor (beta chain) stems from a study of identical twins. This clonotype was seen many times. Trimming at V came to 2 bases and at J to 4 bases, leaving 7 bases not matched to a gene. CDR3 length equals 15 residues. TCRdb passed the 5' RACE reads through MiXCR, listing each CDR3 protein once. The data contain a few hundred thousand distinct CDR3 sequences, just under 10% of them singletons. This same sample was also part of a study on yellow fever vaccine responses in identical twins.

The sample taken for sequencing was PBMCs. This TCR came from a woman in her late teens or twenties in good health. The chain is built from TRBV12-3 or TRBV12-4 and TRBJ2-7; 8 nucleotides agree with TRBD1. For the CDR3, the DNA is TGTGCCAGCAGTTTATTCGGACAGGGAGAGTACGAGCAGTACTTC. Amino acids: CASSLFGQGEYEQYF.